These T cell receptor beta chains were read from a single sample in a study of CD8 T cells in ankylosing spondylitis. TCRdb independently ran MiXCR on the 5' RACE reads; one entry per CDR3 protein. The sample lists about 390,000 distinct CDR3 sequences; about a fifth were seen once. Source material: blood, either unsorted or a sorted T cell fraction (not recorded which). Receptors were obtained from a male donor with ankylosing spondylitis. Both conserved end residues are part of each CDR3. A D gene is named only where the DNA matches it firmly. For some rows the clone size is stated as once, few or many, or as a class when expanded; others skip it.

>TRBD2|TRBV6-4|TRBJ2-3|NA
TGTGCCAGCAGTACCCAGCGGGAGGCAGATACGCAGTATTTT
CASSTQREADTQYF
>NA|TRBV6-1|TRBJ1-3|NA
TGTGCCAGCAGTGAAGCGTGGAAAGGAAACACCATATATTTT
CASSEAWKGNTIYF
>NA|TRBV28|TRBJ1-1|NA
TGTGCCAGCAGACAACGGGCGGGGGTCACTGAAGCTTTCTTT
CASRQRAGVTEAFF
>NA|TRBV7-2|TRBJ1-2|NA
TGTGCCAGCAGCTTAGATTGGAGGGGTTTTGGCTACACCTTC
CASSLDWRGFGYTF
>TRBD2|TRBV2|TRBJ2-2|NA
TGTGCCAGCAGTGAAGCGAGTTTGGGAGGGAGCCCGAACACCGGGGAGCTGTTTTTT
CASSEASLGGSPNTGELFF
>TRBD1|TRBV9|TRBJ1-2|NA
TGTGCCAGCAGCGTGTCGGACAGGTCCAACTATGGCTACACCTTC
CASSVSDRSNYGYTF
>NA|TRBV5-4|TRBJ1-2|NA
TGTGCCAGCCGGGGTCCAGCAGCGAGTAACTATGGCTACACCTTC
CASRGPAASNYGYTF
>TRBD1|TRBV14|TRBJ2-2|NA
TGTGCCAGCAGCCAAGTTAACTCCGGACAGGCCAACACCGGGGAGCTGTTTTTT
CASSQVNSGQANTGELFF
>NA|TRBV6-5|TRBJ2-7|NA
TGTGCCAGCAGTTACTCGATTCAAACCTACGAGCAGTACTTC
CASSYSIQTYEQYF
>NA|TRBV4-2|TRBJ2-7|few
TGTGCCAGCAGCCAAGATGGATCTACCACGGGCGAGCAGTACTTC
CASSQDGSTTGEQYF
>TRBD1|TRBV5-1|TRBJ2-7|NA
TGCGCCAGCAGCGACCTCCGCGGGACAGGGGAAGAGCAGTACTTC
CASSDLRGTGEEQYF
>NA|TRBV12-3/TRBV12-4|TRBJ2-5|many
TGTGCCAGCAGTTTGGGTAGGGTTCGAGAGACCCAGTACTTC
CASSLGRVRETQYF
>TRBD2|TRBV24-1|TRBJ2-3|NA
TGTGCCACCAGTGACGCCACTAGCGGTAGCACAGATACGCAGTATTTT
CATSDATSGSTDTQYF
>NA|TRBV7-7|TRBJ2-1|few
TGTGCTAGCAGCTTAGAGGTTAGAAATGAGCAGTTCTTC
CASSLEVRNEQFF
>TRBD1|TRBV3-1|TRBJ1-2|NA
TGTGCCAGCAGCCACTTGGACAGGGGCGGCGGCTACACCTTC
CASSHLDRGGGYTF
>TRBD2|TRBV19|TRBJ2-5|NA
TGTGCCAGTAGTACCCACCAGCGGGAGCAGGAGACCCAGTACTTC
CASSTHQREQETQYF
>NA|TRBV2|TRBJ2-1|few
TGTGCCAGCAGTGAAGCCCGGAGTCCCGGGGCTGAGCAGTTCTTC
CASSEARSPGAEQFF
>NA|TRBV5-6|TRBJ2-6|few
TGTGCCAGCAGCTATGACCAGACGCGGGCCAACGTCCTGACTTTC
CASSYDQTRANVLTF
>NA|TRBV29-1|TRBJ1-5|few
TGCAGCGTTCTCAGGGTTCCTAATCAGCCCCAGCATTTT
CSVLRVPNQPQHF
>TRBD2|TRBV20-1|TRBJ2-1|NA
TGCAGTGCAAACGATAAGCGGGAGTACTCCTACAATGAGCAGTTCTTC
CSANDKREYSYNEQFF
>NA|TRBV7-2|TRBJ2-7|NA
TGTGCCAGCAGCCCCGGAAGGGCCGTTTACGAGCAGTACTTC
CASSPGRAVYEQYF
>TRBD2|TRBV15|TRBJ2-1|NA
TGTGCCACCAGCGTACGACTAGCGCTTTCCTACAATGAGCAGTTCTTC
CATSVRLALSYNEQFF
>NA|TRBV20-1|TRBJ2-3|NA
TGCAGCCTTGAGGGGCAGGGCACAGATACGCAGTATTTT
CSLEGQGTDTQYF
>NA|TRBV11-2|TRBJ2-1|few
TGTGCCAGCAGCTGGAGCGGAACCGCCTACAATGAGCAGTTCTTC
CASSWSGTAYNEQFF
>TRBD2|TRBV18|TRBJ2-7|NA
TGTGCCAGCTCTCCCGGACTAGCGGGAGGGTCGGGGGAGCAGTACTTC
CASSPGLAGGSGEQYF
>NA|TRBV10-1|TRBJ2-5|NA
TGCGCCAGCAGTGAGTTGGAACAAGAGACCCAGTACTTC
CASSELEQETQYF
>NA|TRBV20-1|TRBJ2-3|NA
TGCAGTGCTAGAGATACTATGCGGGCGACGACAGATACGCAGTATTTT
CSARDTMRATTDTQYF
>NA|TRBV12-3/TRBV12-4|TRBJ2-7|few
TGTGCCAGCAGTTTAGGGGCTGGCGAGCAGTACTTC
CASSLGAGEQYF
>TRBD2|TRBV29-1|TRBJ2-7|few
TGCAGCGTTGAAGAAATACTAGCGGGAGTTCTGTACTTC
CSVEEILAGVLYF
>NA|TRBV28|TRBJ1-5|many
TGTGCCAGCAGTCCTCCAGGGTCTAGCAATCAGCCCCAGCATTTT
CASSPPGSSNQPQHF
>TRBD2|TRBV7-3|TRBJ2-3|NA
TGTGCCAGCAGCTATAGCGGGAGTAAAGGAGATACGCAGTATTTT
CASSYSGSKGDTQYF
>TRBD1|TRBV5-1|TRBJ2-2|few
TGCGCCAGCAGGTCAGGGGGCTCGAACACCGGGGAGCTGTTTTTT
CASRSGGSNTGELFF
>TRBD2|TRBV5-6|TRBJ2-1|NA
TGTGCCAGCAGCCCGGGGCGCGGGAGCTCCTACAATGAGCAGTTCTTC
CASSPGRGSSYNEQFF
>TRBD2|TRBV6-1|TRBJ2-7|NA
TGTGCCAGCAGTAGCGGGAGGTTCCACGAGCAGTACTTC
CASSSGRFHEQYF
>TRBD2|TRBV4-1|TRBJ2-1|NA
TGCGCCAGCAGCCAAGTCCATGTAGCGGGAGGGCTCTATGAGCAGTTCTTC
CASSQVHVAGGLYEQFF
>TRBD1|TRBV20-1|TRBJ1-5|NA
TGCAGTGCTAGAGATAACAGGGGCGCACTTCAGCCCCAGCATTTT
CSARDNRGALQPQHF
>NA|TRBV15|TRBJ2-6|NA
TGTGCCACCAGCAGAGATTGGGCTACCTCGTCCGGGGCCAACGTCCTGACTTTC
CATSRDWATSSGANVLTF
>NA|TRBV27|TRBJ1-1|few
TGTGCCAGCAGGTATGGGCGCGGAGCTTTCTTT
CASRYGRGAFF
>NA|TRBV2|TRBJ1-5|NA
TGTGCCAGCAGTGAATACAGGGTGACTCAGCCCCAGCATTTT
CASSEYRVTQPQHF
>NA|TRBV7-9|TRBJ2-7|NA
TGTGCCAGCAGCTCAACCCTCTATTCGAGACACTACTACGAGCAGTACTTC
CASSSTLYSRHYYEQYF
>NA|TRBV6-5|TRBJ2-3|NA
TGTGCCAGCAGTTACTTAAGCACAGATACGCAGTATTTT
CASSYLSTDTQYF
>TRBD1|TRBV6-2/TRBV6-3|TRBJ2-5|many
TGTGCCAGCAGTACCCGGGACAGGGGTTCGGAGACCCAGTACTTC
CASSTRDRGSETQYF
>NA|TRBV4-2|TRBJ1-1|NA
TGTGCCAGCAGCCAAGTTACCACTGAAGCTTTCTTT
CASSQVTTEAFF
>NA|TRBV5-1|TRBJ2-6|many
TGCGCCAGCAGCTTGGGCCTTAGCTCTGGGGCCAACGTCCTGACTTTC
CASSLGLSSGANVLTF
>NA|TRBV20-1|TRBJ2-2|many
TGCAGTGCTAGAGTCCCAGGCAGGGGACACACCGGGGAGCTGTTTTTT
CSARVPGRGHTGELFF
>TRBD2|TRBV12-3/TRBV12-4|TRBJ2-1|NA
TGTGCCAGCAGTACTCTAGCGGGTTACAATGAGCAGTTCTTC
CASSTLAGYNEQFF
>NA|TRBV5-1|TRBJ2-1|many
TGCGCCAGCAGCTTGGGGGCCGTTGGGAGGAATGAGCAGTTCTTC
CASSLGAVGRNEQFF
>NA|TRBV20-1|TRBJ2-1|few
TGCAGTGCTACGGGGCCGGAGGTCGGCAATGAGCAGTTCTTC
CSATGPEVGNEQFF
>NA|TRBV5-1|TRBJ2-2|NA
TGCGCCAGCAGCTCACAGGTATCTGGAAACACCGGGGAGCTGTTTTTT
CASSSQVSGNTGELFF
>TRBD1|TRBV28|TRBJ2-2|NA
TGTGCCAGCAGTTTTCGCAGGGGGCTTGGCGGGGAGCTGTTTTTT
CASSFRRGLGGELFF
>NA|TRBV20-1|TRBJ2-5|few
TGCAGTGCTAACCGGGACCGGGAGACCCAGTACTTC
CSANRDRETQYF
>TRBD2|TRBV5-1|TRBJ2-3|NA
TGCGCCAGCAGCTTGGAGGTAGCGGGAGAAGATACGCAGTATTTT
CASSLEVAGEDTQYF
>NA|TRBV29-1|TRBJ2-1|NA
TGCAGCGCCTTCAAAGGGTTGGTCCATGAGCAGTTCTTC
CSAFKGLVHEQFF
>TRBD1|TRBV6-2/TRBV6-3|TRBJ2-2|few
TGTGCCAGCACCTCATGGGGACAGGGGAACACCGGGGAGCTGTTTTTT
CASTSWGQGNTGELFF
>TRBD2|TRBV12-3/TRBV12-4|TRBJ2-2|many
TGTGCCAGCAGCTCCCGGGAGGGAAGGTCCGGGGAGCTGTTTTTT
CASSSREGRSGELFF
>NA|TRBV4-1|TRBJ2-7|few
TGCGCCAGCAGCCAAGACGGGGCGGACTTGAGGTTGTACGAGCAGTACTTC
CASSQDGADLRLYEQYF
>TRBD2|TRBV5-1|TRBJ2-1|NA
TGCGCCAGCAGCAGGACTAGCGGAAACAATGAGCAGTTCTTC
CASSRTSGNNEQFF
>TRBD2|TRBV20-1|TRBJ2-7|many
TGCAGTGCTAGTACTAGCGGGACTCTCTACGAGCAGTACTTC
CSASTSGTLYEQYF
>NA|TRBV20-1|TRBJ2-7|few
TGCAGTGCTAGAGGTGTTGCATCCTACGAGCAGTACTTC
CSARGVASYEQYF
>NA|TRBV20-1|TRBJ2-7|few
TGCAGTGCTAGAATTCCACGAACCTACGAGCAGTACTTC
CSARIPRTYEQYF